A single sample is the source of the 24 T cell receptor beta chains below, sequenced in a study of T cells in women clearing cervical HPV infection. Libraries were prepared by immunoSEQ multiplex PCR; TCRdb keeps only in-frame clonotypes and omits some of them. The sample has about 48,000 clones. Sequencing used blood buffy coat. The receptors come from a woman between 18 and 69 years old with a cervical HPV16 infection that either progressed to CIN3+ or cleared (not recorded which).

Notes on this clone: The read finishes 3 residues shy of the CDR3 end, and the germline J gene is used to complete it. V is TRBV7-9 and J is TRBJ1-2; TRBD1 might be the D (6 bases). Trimming shortened V by 3 bases and J by 5 bases, and 13 bases separated the two germline ends. Germline lookup yields CDR1 SEHNR and CDR2 FQNEAQ (reference sequence). This CDR3 is 14 amino acids long. CDR3 protein: CASSFPGERYGYTF. Partial CDR3 DNA: TGTGCCAGCAGCTTCCCAGGGGAACGTTATGGC.

This chain's CDR3 is CAWSRTNYGYTF. The covered CDR3 bases are TGTGCCTGGAGTAGGACAAACTATGGC. The chain has TRBV30 and TRBJ1-2; possibly TRBD1 for D (5 bases). Read coverage stops 3 residues before the CDR3 terminus; the germline J gene supplies the remainder. Trimming stripped 2 bases from V and 2 bases from J, with 6 bases between. Germline loops: CDR1 GTSNPN, CDR2 SVGIG (reference sequence). The CDR3 has 12 amino acids.

Concerning this clone: The CDR3 end falls 3 residues outside the read, so it is completed with the germline J gene. This chain uses TRBV20-1 with TRBJ2-7, with D perhaps matching TRBD1 (6 bases). Germline lookup yields CDR1 DFQATT and CDR2 SNEGSKA (reference sequence). The CDR3 loop spans 12 amino acids. Trimming stripped 3 bases from V and 6 bases from J, with 12 bases between. CDR3 loop: CSARLSGAEQYF. The sequenced CDR3 bases are TGCAGTGCTAGGTTATCAGGGGCCGAG.

Comment on this clone: The read is 3 residues too short to cover the CDR3 end, so that end is filled in from the germline J gene. This sequence joins TRBV20-1 and TRBJ2-1, with D perhaps matching TRBD1 (6 bases). CDR1 and CDR2 from the germline V gene are DFQATT and SNEGSKA (reference sequence). The length of the CDR3 is 12 residues. The V end lost 3 bases, the J end lost 7 bases, and 10 bases lay between the germline ends. CDR3 DNA (partial): TGCAGTGCTAGCGGGCAGGGGAATGAG. Its translation: CSASGQGNE. The whole CDR3 protein is CSASGQGNEQFF.

About this clone: The CDR3 end is not reached by the read, which stops 3 residues before it; the germline J gene fills it in. The rearrangement joins TRBV19 to TRBJ1-1, with D perhaps matching TRBD1 (5 bases). In germline, CDR1 is LNHDA, CDR2 SQIVND (reference sequence). V gave up 5 bases and J gave up 3 bases, with 16 bases separating them. The CDR3 length is 15 residues. The CDR3 here is CASSLGGTMDTEAFF. CDR3 bases read: TGTGCCAGTAGTCTCGGGGGGACGATGGACACTGAA.

To note about this clone: The CDR3 end is not reached by the read, which stops 3 residues before it; the germline J gene fills it in. The V call is TRBV5-1, the J call TRBJ1-1; 8 bases fit TRBD1. CDR1 is SGHRS, CDR2 YFSETQ, per germline. Trimming removed 2 bases from V and 0 bases from J; junction bases left unmatched: 3. The CDR3 totals 15 residues. CDR3 sequence reads: CASSFGTGLNTEAFF. CDR3 DNA (partial): TGCGCCAGCAGCTTTGGGACAGGACTGAACACTGAA.

Note on this clone: The CDR3 end falls 3 residues outside the read, so it is completed with the germline J gene. The chain links TRBV11-2 to TRBJ1-6; no firm D call. This CDR3 has 11 residues. Germline V lookup: CDR1 SGHAT, CDR2 FQNNGV. V dropped 1 base and J dropped 10 bases, with 2 bases sitting between them. CDR3 sequence: CASSLASPLHF. The CDR3 bases that were read are TGTGCCAGCAGCTTAGCATCACCC.

CDR3 region: CASSWTSGNNEQFF. The DNA read from the CDR3 is TGTGCCAGCAGTTGGACTAGCGGCAACAATGAG. The chain combines TRBV6-2 or TRBV6-3 with TRBJ2-1, with TRBD2 identical over 10 bases. The read ends 3 residues shy of where the CDR3 ends; the end is completed using the germline J gene. V shed 4 bases, J shed 5 bases, and the junction held 2 bases outside the gene matches. Germline V lookup: CDR1 MNHEY, CDR2 SVGEGT. The CDR3 has 14 residues.

Of note for this clone: The read comes to an end 3 residues before the CDR3 does, leaving the germline J gene to fill in the end. The rearrangement joins TRBV6-2 or TRBV6-3 to TRBJ2-4; TRBD1 is a possible D gene (5 bases). Trimming removed 0 bases from V and 9 bases from J, with 12 bases in between. The CDR3 loop spans 14 amino acids. Germline assignment: CDR1 MNHEY and CDR2 SVGEGT. The chain's CDR3 is CASSYSTTQGIQYF. The sequenced part of the CDR3 DNA is TGTGCCAGCAGTTACTCGACGACCCAGGGCATT.

For this clone: The CDR3 end is not reached by the read, which stops 3 residues before it; the germline J gene fills it in. V gene TRBV15 combines with J gene TRBJ2-3, with a tentative D call TRBD1 (6 bases). This CDR3 has 14 residues. Germline V CDR1 and CDR2: LNHNV, YYDKDF (reference sequence). Trimming shortened V by 2 bases and J by 5 bases, and 11 bases separated the two germline ends. The part of the CDR3 DNA that was read is TGTGCCACCAGCAGATCACTCAGGGGAGATACG. It specifies CATSRSLRGDT. The whole CDR3 region reads CATSRSLRGDTQYF.

Concerning this clone itself: The observed sequence ends 3 residues before the CDR3 terminus, with the missing tail filled in from the germline J gene. J is TRBJ1-2 and V is TRBV30; weak D call: TRBD1 (5 bases). Germline V gene data show CDR1 as GTSNPN and CDR2 as SVGIG (reference sequence). CDR3 length: 15 amino acids. The germline V and J ends were trimmed by 1 base and 2 bases, with 14 bases remaining between them. Incomplete CDR3 DNA: TGTGCCTGGAGTGCCGGGGGTCCAGGCAACTATGGC. Translation gives CAWSAGGPGNYG. In full, the CDR3 is CAWSAGGPGNYGYTF.

On this clone itself: The read comes to an end 3 residues before the CDR3 does, leaving the germline J gene to fill in the end. The chain employs TRBV18 and TRBJ2-1; the match to TRBD2 covers 7 bases. This CDR3 is built from 16 residues. The J segment lost 5 bases and the V segment lost 2 bases, leaving 9 bases of the junction unmatched. Germline CDR1 KGHSH, CDR2 LQKENI. Incomplete CDR3 DNA: TGTGCCAGCTCACCAGGCGGGGGAACCCTCGACAATGAG. Translation: CASSPGGGTLDNE. The CDR3, in full, reads CASSPGGGTLDNEQFF.

Partial CDR3 DNA: TGCAGTGCCCCCCTCGGGGATACG. Its translation: CSAPLGDT. The full CDR3 protein reads CSAPLGDTQYF. The V gene is TRBV20-1, the J gene TRBJ2-3; D gene unclear. The CDR3 extends 3 residues past the end of the read, so its final part is completed from the germline J gene. This CDR3 has 11 residues. CDR1 DFQATT and CDR2 SNEGSKA come from the germline V gene (reference sequence). V lost 6 bases, J lost 6 bases, and 10 bases lay in between.

About this clone: The read stops 3 residues short of the end of the CDR3; the missing end is completed from the germline J gene. The V call is TRBV10-3, the J call TRBJ2-7; TRBD1 aligns across 9 bases. Germline V gene data show CDR1 as ENHRY and CDR2 as SYGVKD. V lost 8 bases and J lost 5; bases outside the gene matches: 13. The CDR3 extends over 15 amino acids. The part of the CDR3 DNA that was read is TGTGCCATCGCCCCCCGGGGACAGGGTCAGAACGAG. Protein: CAIAPRGQGQNE. The entire CDR3 protein reads CAIAPRGQGQNEQYF.

A remark on this clone: Coverage ceases 3 residues before the CDR3 finishes, and the germline J gene fills in the end. The gene calls are TRBV20-1 and TRBJ1-5; D possibly corresponds to TRBD1 (5 bases). CDR3 length: 16 amino acids. V lost 6 bases and J lost 2, with 20 bases in between. Germline V gene lookup returns CDR1 DFQATT and CDR2 SNEGSKA (reference sequence). The DNA read from the CDR3 is TGCAGTGCCCTACTGGACACACGCCAAGGCAATCAGCCC. Its translation is CSALLDTRQGNQP. In full, the CDR3 is CSALLDTRQGNQPQHF.

The CDR3 reads CSVEVATGAFF. Partial CDR3 DNA: TGCAGCGTTGAGGTTGCAACAGGT. J is TRBJ1-1 and V is TRBV29-1; D might be TRBD1 (5 bases). The CDR3 extends 3 residues past the end of the read, so its final part is completed from the germline J gene. CDR3 length equals 11 residues. Per germline, CDR1 SQVTM and CDR2 ANQGSEA. Full variable domain (remainder filled in from reference TRBV29-1 and TRBJ1-1): SAVISQKPSRDICQRGTSLTIQCQVDSQVTMMFWYRQQPGQSLTLIATANQGSEATYESGFVIDKFPISRPNLTFSTLTVSNMSPEDSSIYLCSVEVATGAFFGQGTRLTVV.

Of note for this clone: The read halts 3 residues ahead of the CDR3 end, with the missing end drawn from the germline J gene. The chain carries TRBV20-1 and TRBJ2-2, with 7 bases identical to TRBD1. V dropped 0 bases and J dropped 5; count of bases not matched to a gene: 9. Germline-derived CDR1 and CDR2 are DFQATT and SNEGSKA (reference sequence). The CDR3 is 16 amino acids. The CDR3 sequence is CSARDLGRGWTGELFF. The DNA read from the CDR3 is TGCAGTGCTAGAGATCTTGGCAGGGGGTGGACCGGGGAG.

The CDR3 loop reads CASSGPGTSGFHNEQFF. The CDR3 DNA, read in part, is TGTGCCAGCAGTGGGCCAGGGACTAGCGGTTTCCACAATGAG. The chain has TRBV28 and TRBJ2-1; 11 nucleotides match TRBD2. Read coverage stops 3 residues before the CDR3 terminus; the germline J gene supplies the remainder. V was pared by 5 bases and J by 5 bases, with 11 bases of the junction left unmatched. Germline V lookup: CDR1 MDHEN, CDR2 SYDVKM. The CDR3 extends over 17 amino acids.

With respect to this clone: The read ends 3 residues early relative to the CDR3; the germline J gene fills the gap. The V and J genes are TRBV20-1 and TRBJ1-1; 9 positions agree with TRBD1. The length of the CDR3 is 15 residues. Germline CDR1 reads DFQATT; CDR2 reads SNEGSKA (reference sequence). V dropped 0 bases and J dropped 5; count of bases not matched to a gene: 7. The CDR3 bases that were read are TGCAGTGCTAGAGATGGCAGGGGACAGGGTACTGAA. Translating gives CSARDGRGQGTE. The full CDR3 is CSARDGRGQGTEAFF.

Note on this clone: Read sequence stops 3 residues before the CDR3 end, and the germline J gene provides the missing end. The rearrangement joins TRBV19 to TRBJ1-2; TRBD1 aligns across 10 bases. The germline V gene has CDR1 LNHDA and CDR2 SQIVND (reference sequence). The CDR3 covers 14 residues. The V gene end was trimmed by 4 bases and the J gene end by 7 bases; junction bases not matched to a gene: 6. The DNA read from the CDR3 is TGTGCCAGTAGTAGCCAGACAGGGGGCTTTGGC. Translated, it gives CASSSQTGGFG. The full CDR3 protein reads CASSSQTGGFGYTF.

The part of the CDR3 DNA that was read is TGTGCCAGTAGTATAAGGGGTAAGCTAGTGAACGAG. Its translation is CASSIRGKLVNE. The full CDR3 protein reads CASSIRGKLVNEQYF. This chain links TRBV19 with TRBJ2-7; a possible D gene is TRBD1 (5 bases). The CDR3 extends 3 residues past the end of the read, so its final part is completed from the germline J gene. Germline-derived CDR1 and CDR2 are LNHDA and SQIVND (reference sequence). This CDR3 spans 15 amino acids. The ends were cut back, 2 bases at V and 5 bases at J, with 16 bases in the middle.

CDR3 in amino acids: CASSPLAGNYEQYF. The sequenced CDR3 bases are TGTGCCAGCAGCCCCCTGGCAGGGAATTACGAG. The genes are TRBV7-9 and TRBJ2-7; a possible D gene is TRBD1 (5 bases). The read ends 3 residues shy of where the CDR3 ends; the end is completed using the germline J gene. V dropped 5 bases and J dropped 4 bases, with 15 bases sitting between them. The CDR3 has 14 residues. Germline V gives CDR1 SEHNR, CDR2 FQNEAQ (reference sequence). Full variable domain (remainder filled in from reference TRBV7-9 and TRBJ2-7): DTGVSQNPRHKITKRGQNVTFRCDPISEHNRLYWYRQTLGQGPEFLTYFQNEAQLEKSRLLSDRFSAERPKGSFSTLEIQRTEQGDSAMYLCASSPLAGNYEQYFGPGTRLTVT.

As concerns this clone: The read halts 3 residues ahead of the CDR3 end, with the missing end drawn from the germline J gene. The chain links TRBV28 to TRBJ2-3; 11 bases match TRBD1. Trimming at V came to 5 bases and at J to 3 bases, leaving 13 bases not matched to a gene. Germline V gene lookup returns CDR1 MDHEN and CDR2 SYDVKM. This CDR3 is 18 amino acids long. The CDR3 spells CASSPRHGTGGLTDTQYF. The covered CDR3 bases are TGTGCCAGCAGTCCCCGACACGGGACAGGGGGTCTTACAGATACG. The entire variable domain, with the rest obtained from reference TRBV28 and TRBJ2-3, is as follows: DVKVTQSSRYLVKRTGEKVFLECVQDMDHENMFWYRQDPGLGLRLIYFSYDVKMKEKGDIPEGYSVSREKKERFSLILESASTNQTSMYLCASSPRHGTGGLTDTQYFGPGTRLTVL.

The sequenced CDR3 bases are TGCGCCAGCAGCTGGGGACAGGGGGCGCTTGAGACC. It is translated as CASSWGQGALET. The CDR3 as a whole reads CASSWGQGALETQYF. The chain combines TRBV5-1 with TRBJ2-5; 12 bases fit TRBD1. The CDR3 is cut off 3 residues early in the read; its end comes from the germline J gene. The V gene end was trimmed by 3 bases and the J gene end by 5 bases; junction bases not matched to a gene: 5. CDR1 and CDR2 (germline): SGHRS, YFSETQ. The CDR3 sequence is 15 residues long.